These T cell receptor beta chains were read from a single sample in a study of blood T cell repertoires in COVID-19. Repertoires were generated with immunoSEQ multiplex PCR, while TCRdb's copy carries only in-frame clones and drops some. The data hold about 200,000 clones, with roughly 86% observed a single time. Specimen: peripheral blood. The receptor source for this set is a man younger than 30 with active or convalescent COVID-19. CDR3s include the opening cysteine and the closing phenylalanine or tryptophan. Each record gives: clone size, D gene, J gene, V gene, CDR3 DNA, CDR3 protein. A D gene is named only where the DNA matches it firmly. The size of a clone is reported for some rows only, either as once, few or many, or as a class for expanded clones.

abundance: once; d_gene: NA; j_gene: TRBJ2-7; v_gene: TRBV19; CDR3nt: TGTGCCAGTAGTATAGGTTCCAGGGGCTACGAGCAGTACTTC; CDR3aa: CASSIGSRGYEQYF
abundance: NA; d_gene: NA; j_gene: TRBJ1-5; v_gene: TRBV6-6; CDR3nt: TGTGCCAGCACCACTGGGAGTAGCAATCAGCCCCAGCATTTT; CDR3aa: CASTTGSSNQPQHF
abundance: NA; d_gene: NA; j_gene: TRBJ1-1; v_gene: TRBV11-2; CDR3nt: TGTGCCAGCACCCTCGGGGAGGGCACTGAAGCTTTCTTT; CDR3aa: CASTLGEGTEAFF
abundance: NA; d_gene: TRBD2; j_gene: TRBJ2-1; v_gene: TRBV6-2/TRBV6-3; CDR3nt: TGTGCCAGCAGTTACCGGTGGGAGGGGCCGGACAATGAGCAGTTCTTC; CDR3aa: CASSYRWEGPDNEQFF
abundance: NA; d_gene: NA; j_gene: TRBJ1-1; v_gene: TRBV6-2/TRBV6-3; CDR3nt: TGTGCCAGCAGTTACTCTTTCCAGGGTGCCACTGAAGCTTTCTTT; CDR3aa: CASSYSFQGATEAFF
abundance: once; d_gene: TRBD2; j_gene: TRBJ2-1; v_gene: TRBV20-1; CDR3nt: TGCAGTGCTAGTGCGTGGGAGGGGACTGAGCAGTTCTTC; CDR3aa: CSASAWEGTEQFF
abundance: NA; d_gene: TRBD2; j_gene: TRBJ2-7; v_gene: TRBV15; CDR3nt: TGTGCCACCAGCAGAGAGCGGGAGTGGGAGCAGTACTTC; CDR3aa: CATSREREWEQYF
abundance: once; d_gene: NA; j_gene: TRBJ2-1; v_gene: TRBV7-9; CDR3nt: TGTGCCAGCAGCTTAGCGGGACTCGACAATGAGCAGTTCTTC; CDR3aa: CASSLAGLDNEQFF
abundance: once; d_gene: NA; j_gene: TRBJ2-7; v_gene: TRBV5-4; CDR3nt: TGTGCCAGCAGCTTTGCGTACGAGCAGTACTTC; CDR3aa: CASSFAYEQYF
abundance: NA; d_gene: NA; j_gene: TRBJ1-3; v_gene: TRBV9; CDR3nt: TGTGCCAGCAGGGAACGGGTCGGGTATGGAAACACCATATATTTT; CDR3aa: CASRERVGYGNTIYF
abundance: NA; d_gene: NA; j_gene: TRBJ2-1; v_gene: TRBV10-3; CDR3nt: TGTGCCATCAGTGAGGGTCCCCAGCGAGATGAGCAGTTCTTC; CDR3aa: CAISEGPQRDEQFF
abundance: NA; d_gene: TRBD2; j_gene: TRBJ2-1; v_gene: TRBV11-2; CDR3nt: TGTGCCAGCAGCCCCAATGGGCTAGCGGGGGGTGAGCAGTTCTTC; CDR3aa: CASSPNGLAGGEQFF
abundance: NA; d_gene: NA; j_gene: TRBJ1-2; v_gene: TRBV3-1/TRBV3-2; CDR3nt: TGTGCCAGCAGCTCAAGCCCCGATACCTATGGCTACACCTTC; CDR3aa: CASSSSPDTYGYTF
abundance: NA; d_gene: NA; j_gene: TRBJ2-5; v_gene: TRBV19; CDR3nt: TGTGCCAGTAGTATAAGGCGGCAGACCCGGGAGACCCAGTACTTC; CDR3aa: CASSIRRQTRETQYF
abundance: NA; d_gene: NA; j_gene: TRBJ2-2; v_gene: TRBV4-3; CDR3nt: TGCGCCAGCAGCCAAGTACAGAACACCGGGGAGCTGTTTTTT; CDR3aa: CASSQVQNTGELFF
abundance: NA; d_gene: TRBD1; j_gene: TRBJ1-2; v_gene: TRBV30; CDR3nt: TGTGCCTGGTCCCGTAACAGGGGTTCTATGGGCTACACCTTC; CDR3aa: CAWSRNRGSMGYTF
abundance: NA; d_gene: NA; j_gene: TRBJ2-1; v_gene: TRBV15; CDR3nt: TGTGCCACCAGCAGGTCGACATACAATGAGCAGTTCTTC; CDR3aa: CATSRSTYNEQFF
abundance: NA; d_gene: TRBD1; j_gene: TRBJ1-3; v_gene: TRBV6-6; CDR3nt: TGTGCCAGCAGCAACAGGGGCTCTGGAAACACCATATATTTT; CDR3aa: CASSNRGSGNTIYF
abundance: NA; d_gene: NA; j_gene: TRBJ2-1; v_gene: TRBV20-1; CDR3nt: TGCAGTGCCCCCCGTCAGGCCCGGCAGTTCTTC; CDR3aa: CSAPRQARQFF
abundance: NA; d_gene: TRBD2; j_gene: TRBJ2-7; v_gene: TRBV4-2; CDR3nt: TGTGCCAGCAGCCAAGTTGGGACTAGCGGGAAGCAGTACTTC; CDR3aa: CASSQVGTSGKQYF
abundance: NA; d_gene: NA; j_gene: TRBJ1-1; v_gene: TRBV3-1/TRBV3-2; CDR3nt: TGTGCCAGCAGCCACGGGGACAAGAACACTGAAGCTTTCTTT; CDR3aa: CASSHGDKNTEAFF
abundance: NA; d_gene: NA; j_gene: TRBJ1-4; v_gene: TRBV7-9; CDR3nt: TGTGCCAGCAGCCCGGGGGGCGGAGTTAGTAATGAAAAACTGTTTTTT; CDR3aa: CASSPGGGVSNEKLFF
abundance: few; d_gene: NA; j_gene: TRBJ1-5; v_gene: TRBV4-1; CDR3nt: TGCGCCAGCAGCCAAGGGGGGCCCGCTAATCGTCAGCCCCAGCATTTT; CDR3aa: CASSQGGPANRQPQHF
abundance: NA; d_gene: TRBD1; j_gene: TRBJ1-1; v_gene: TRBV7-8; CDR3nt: TGTGCCAGCAGCTTCAGGGGGCGCGGGAACACTGAAGCTTTCTTT; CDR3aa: CASSFRGRGNTEAFF